This is a list of T cell receptor beta chains from one sample in a study of response to subunit inactivated influenza vaccine. Each CDR3 protein gets one entry after TCRdb re-called the RT-PCR reads with MiXCR. The table records about 500,000 distinct CDR3 sequences, 16% of them present only once. The sequenced sample was CD4+ T cells sorted from PBMCs, obtained about 24 months after vaccination. Every receptor here comes from a man between 50 and 69 years old who received an inactivated influenza vaccine. Both conserved end residues are part of each CDR3. Fields, in order: clone size, V gene, J gene, D gene, CDR3 DNA, CDR3 protein. The D gene is left open where the match is weak. For some rows the clone size is stated as once, few or many, or as a class when expanded; others skip it.

size: many; V: TRBV20-1; J: TRBJ1-1; D: .; DNA: TGCAGTGGCGTCGACATCGGGACTGAAGCTTTCTTT; CDR3: CSGVDIGTEAFF
size: .; V: TRBV5-5; J: TRBJ2-7; D: .; DNA: TGTGCCAGCAGCGGGAGCCACGAGCAGTACTTC; CDR3: CASSGSHEQYF
size: many; V: TRBV10-3; J: TRBJ2-1; D: TRBD2; DNA: TGTGCCACAAAGGGGACTAGAGAACACAATGAGCAGTTCTTC; CDR3: CATKGTREHNEQFF
size: many; V: TRBV5-1; J: TRBJ2-2; D: .; DNA: TGCGCCAGCAGCTTAACCGGGACACTGAACACCGGGGAGCTGTTTTTT; CDR3: CASSLTGTLNTGELFF
size: .; V: TRBV9; J: TRBJ2-1; D: .; DNA: TGTGCCAGCAGCGTAGGCAGGGGGGACTACAATGAGCAGTTCTTC; CDR3: CASSVGRGDYNEQFF
size: .; V: TRBV20-1; J: TRBJ1-2; D: .; DNA: TGCAGTGCTCGCCGCCGGGAGAACTATGGCTACACCTTC; CDR3: CSARRRENYGYTF
size: few; V: TRBV4-2; J: TRBJ2-1; D: .; DNA: TGTGCCAGCAGCAAAGAAGCAGGGTTGTCCTACAATGAGCAGTTCTTC; CDR3: CASSKEAGLSYNEQFF
size: few; V: TRBV7-9; J: TRBJ1-2; D: TRBD1; DNA: TGTGCCAGCAGCCCGCGGGACAGGGGGGATGGCTACACCTTC; CDR3: CASSPRDRGDGYTF
size: few; V: TRBV7-9; J: TRBJ1-6; D: .; DNA: TGTGCCAGCAGCCGGGACTCTGGTTCACCCCTCCACTTT; CDR3: CASSRDSGSPLHF
size: many; V: TRBV28; J: TRBJ2-7; D: .; DNA: TGTGCCAGCAGTGGGGGACTTGTATTAAGAACCTACGAGCAGTACTTC; CDR3: CASSGGLVLRTYEQYF
size: few; V: TRBV10-3; J: TRBJ1-5; D: .; DNA: TGTGCCATCAGTGCCGCAGGGACCAATCAGCCCCAGCATTTT; CDR3: CAISAAGTNQPQHF
size: .; V: TRBV3-1; J: TRBJ2-1; D: TRBD2; DNA: TGTGCCAGCAGCCAAGGATTCAGGACTAGCGTTTACAATGAGCAGTTCTTC; CDR3: CASSQGFRTSVYNEQFF
size: .; V: TRBV20-1; J: TRBJ2-4; D: TRBD1; DNA: TGCAGTGCTAGGCAGGCCCCGGCAGGGGGTATAAACATTCAGTACTTC; CDR3: CSARQAPAGGINIQYF
size: .; V: TRBV7-9; J: TRBJ2-7; D: .; DNA: TGTGCCAGCAGCACGGAGGGGGCGCCCCACGAGCAGTACTTC; CDR3: CASSTEGAPHEQYF
size: .; V: TRBV9; J: TRBJ2-4; D: .; DNA: TGTGCCAGCAGCGTAGAACAGGGAGCCAAAAACATTCAGTACTTC; CDR3: CASSVEQGAKNIQYF
size: .; V: TRBV11-2; J: TRBJ2-7; D: .; DNA: TGTGCCAGCAGCTTAGATCGGGGCCTTGGCGAGCAGTACTTC; CDR3: CASSLDRGLGEQYF
size: few; V: TRBV20-1; J: TRBJ2-7; D: TRBD1; DNA: TGCAGTGCTAGAGAGCCGGCCACAGGGGGTACCTACGAGCAGTACTTC; CDR3: CSAREPATGGTYEQYF
size: few; V: TRBV6-5; J: TRBJ2-1; D: .; DNA: TGTGCCAGCAGTTACATTTCCAGTTACAATGAGCAGTTCTTC; CDR3: CASSYISSYNEQFF
size: .; V: TRBV4-3; J: TRBJ2-3; D: TRBD2; DNA: TGCGCCAGCAGCCAGGGACTAGCGAGCACAGATACGCAGTATTTT; CDR3: CASSQGLASTDTQYF
size: few; V: TRBV5-1; J: TRBJ2-5; D: .; DNA: TGCGCCAGCAGCTTGATCAGAGCGAACCAAGAGACCCAGTACTTC; CDR3: CASSLIRANQETQYF
size: .; V: TRBV18; J: TRBJ2-1; D: .; DNA: TGTGCCAGCTCACCGGGGCTGACAATCTACAATGAGCAGTTCTTC; CDR3: CASSPGLTIYNEQFF
size: few; V: TRBV20-1; J: TRBJ2-3; D: TRBD1; DNA: TGCAGTGCTAGCGGGACAGGGCTCACAGATACGCAGTATTTT; CDR3: CSASGTGLTDTQYF
size: .; V: TRBV6-2/TRBV6-3; J: TRBJ1-2; D: TRBD1; DNA: TGTGCCAGCAGTCAACCCGACAGGGGAGTCTATGGCTACACCTTC; CDR3: CASSQPDRGVYGYTF
size: few; V: TRBV18; J: TRBJ1-1; D: TRBD1; DNA: TGTGCCAGCTCACCACTCTGGACAGGAGGGAACACTGAAGCTTTCTTT; CDR3: CASSPLWTGGNTEAFF
size: few; V: TRBV11-2; J: TRBJ2-2; D: .; DNA: TGTGCCAGCAGCTTAGGACGGTACACCGGGGAGCTGTTTTTT; CDR3: CASSLGRYTGELFF
size: .; V: TRBV10-2; J: TRBJ2-1; D: TRBD2; DNA: TGCGCCAGCAGTGGAGTAGCGGGAGAAAATGAGCAGTTCTTC; CDR3: CASSGVAGENEQFF
size: few; V: TRBV12-3/TRBV12-4; J: TRBJ1-2; D: TRBD1; DNA: TGTGCCACCTCACTCCGGGACAGGGTAGATGGCTACACCTTC; CDR3: CATSLRDRVDGYTF
size: few; V: TRBV3-1; J: TRBJ2-7; D: TRBD2; DNA: TGTGCCAGCAGCCAAGGGTTACTAGCGGGAGGCGAGCAGTACTTC; CDR3: CASSQGLLAGGEQYF
size: .; V: TRBV7-2; J: TRBJ2-6; D: .; DNA: TGTGCCAGCAGCTTAGGGACAGCAGCCTCTGGGGCCAACGTCCTGACTTTC; CDR3: CASSLGTAASGANVLTF
size: many; V: TRBV4-1; J: TRBJ2-7; D: .; DNA: TGCGCCAGCAGCCAAGAAGGGTTCCCTTCTTACGAGCAGTACTTC; CDR3: CASSQEGFPSYEQYF
size: .; V: TRBV5-6; J: TRBJ2-3; D: TRBD1; DNA: TGTGCCAGCAGCTGGGGATTAGGACAGGGGGCGGTCGATACGCAGTATTTT; CDR3: CASSWGLGQGAVDTQYF
size: .; V: TRBV20-1; J: TRBJ2-7; D: TRBD2; DNA: TGCAGTGCTAGAGATGTACTAGCGGGGGCCCATTTATACGAGCAGTACTTC; CDR3: CSARDVLAGAHLYEQYF
size: many; V: TRBV12-3/TRBV12-4; J: TRBJ2-4; D: .; DNA: TGTGCCAGCAGCCCAGCCAGGACGGCCAAAAACATTCAGTACTTC; CDR3: CASSPARTAKNIQYF
size: .; V: TRBV2; J: TRBJ1-2; D: .; DNA: TGTGCCAGCAGCCTGGACGCTGGCTACACCTTC; CDR3: CASSLDAGYTF
size: many; V: TRBV5-1; J: TRBJ2-6; D: .; DNA: TGCGCCAGCAGCAACCGGGCCGCCAACGTCCTGACTTTC; CDR3: CASSNRAANVLTF
size: .; V: TRBV20-1; J: TRBJ1-2; D: .; DNA: TGCAGTGCTAGATTAGAAGGCCTCGGTGGCTACACCTTC; CDR3: CSARLEGLGGYTF
size: many; V: TRBV4-1; J: TRBJ2-1; D: TRBD2; DNA: TGCGCCAGCAGCCGCGGGGGTTCCAACTACAATGAGCAGTTCTTC; CDR3: CASSRGGSNYNEQFF